Listed below are T cell receptor beta chains from one sample, sequenced in a study of T-cell reconstitution after alpha-beta-depleted transplantation in children. Each CDR3 protein is one row after TCRdb ran MiXCR on the PCR reads. This sample has 240,000 or so distinct CDR3 sequences; approximately 12% occur once, and the top ten carry roughly 2.8%. Source: PBMCs from the stem cell graft donor, taken from the stem cell graft. The receptors originated from a human donor who donated a stem cell graft to a child with acute lymphoblastic leukemia. The CDR3 runs from the conserved cysteine through the conserved F or W. Each record gives: clone size, V gene, D gene, J gene, CDR3 DNA, CDR3 protein. D genes are given only for firm matches. Where a row states a size, it is once, few, many or the class of an expanded clone; other rows omit it.

many	TRBV7-6	.	TRBJ2-1	TGTGCCAGCAGCCCCCTCGCCCCCCCTACGAACAATGAGCAGTTCTTC	CASSPLAPPTNNEQFF
many	TRBV20-1	.	TRBJ2-7	TGCAGTGCTAAACGGTACCCCTACGAGCAGTACTTC	CSAKRYPYEQYF
.	TRBV19	TRBD1	TRBJ1-2	TGTGCCAGTAGTCCGCGGACAGGGGAGCTCTATGGCTACACCTTC	CASSPRTGELYGYTF
many	TRBV7-8	.	TRBJ2-5	TGTGCCAGCAGCAACCTAGGGGCTTCGGTGGAGACCCAGTACTTC	CASSNLGASVETQYF
many	TRBV28	TRBD1	TRBJ2-6	TGTGCCAGCAGTTTTTGGACAGGGGGCTCTGGGGCCAACGTCCTGACTTTC	CASSFWTGGSGANVLTF
many	TRBV7-9	.	TRBJ1-1	TGTGCCAGCAGCTTAGAGTCCGCGACTGAAGCTTTCTTT	CASSLESATEAFF
many	TRBV5-1	TRBD1	TRBJ2-2	TGCGCCAGCAGCTCCCATTTACCTCCGGGACAGGTTGTGAACACCGGGGAGCTGTTTTTT	CASSSHLPPGQVVNTGELFF
few	TRBV7-9	.	TRBJ2-1	TGTGCCAGCAGCCACGGACTACATGACTACAATGAGCAGTTCTTC	CASSHGLHDYNEQFF
.	TRBV5-6	TRBD1	TRBJ2-7	TGTGCCAGCAGCCCAACAAGCCAACCCCGGGACAGGGGTAGAAGATACGAGCAGTACTTC	CASSPTSQPRDRGRRYEQYF
many	TRBV7-2	TRBD1	TRBJ2-5	TGTGCCAGCAGCACGGACAGGACAGAGACCCAGTACTTC	CASSTDRTETQYF
many	TRBV27	.	TRBJ1-4	TGTGCCAGCAGTGACGACCCCGGGGGGGCAACTAATGAAAAACTGTTTTTT	CASSDDPGGATNEKLFF
.	TRBV4-3	.	TRBJ1-4	TGCGCCAGCAGCCAAGATAGGAGGGTTAGAGGAAAACTGTTTTTT	CASSQDRRVRGKLFF
many	TRBV7-2	.	TRBJ2-3	TGTGCCAGCAGCTCACAGGGCTCAGATACGCAGTATTTT	CASSSQGSDTQYF
few	TRBV27	TRBD2	TRBJ2-3	TGTGCCAGCAGTTTTTGGATAGCGGGGAACACAGATACGCAGTATTTT	CASSFWIAGNTDTQYF
many	TRBV7-2	TRBD1	TRBJ2-1	TGTGCCAGCAGCCAATTTCGTGGACAGGGGGCGATCGGTGAGCAGTTCTTC	CASSQFRGQGAIGEQFF
many	TRBV15	TRBD1	TRBJ1-2	TGTGCCACCAGCAAATACGGACAGGACCCCGATGGCTACACCTTC	CATSKYGQDPDGYTF